The 28 T cell receptor beta chains below all came from one sample that was sequenced in a study of blood T cell repertoires in COVID-19. The data were produced by immunoSEQ multiplex PCR, yet TCRdb's version contains in-frame clones alone and is incomplete. The sample consists of 120,000 or so clones, 65% to 85% of them appearing once. The sample consisted of peripheral blood. Source of these receptors: a man between 65 and 80 years old with acute or convalescent COVID-19.

The chain has TRBV2 and TRBJ2-7; 8 bases fit TRBD2. Trimming removed 8 bases from V and 2 bases from J; junction bases left unmatched: 8. The CDR3 has 14 amino acids. Germline V gene sequence: CDR1 SNHLY, CDR2 FYNNEI. In nucleotides, the CDR3 is TGTGCCAGCGGGTTTGGCGGGGGGACCTACGAGCAGTACTTC. This encodes CASGFGGGTYEQYF.

The V and J genes are TRBV29-1 and TRBJ2-3; maybe TRBD2 (6 bases). V dropped 8 bases and J dropped 6 bases, with 18 bases sitting between them. The CDR3 is 13 residues long. The germline V gene encodes CDR1 SQVTM and CDR2 ANQGSEA. The CDR3 protein is CSFRWGVADTQYF. CDR3 DNA sequence: TGCAGCTTTAGATGGGGGGTCGCTGATACGCAGTATTTT.

This chain uses TRBV3-1 (or the pseudogene TRBV3-2) with TRBJ1-4; TRBD1 matches 7 bases. This CDR3 contains 13 residues. Germline values: CDR1 LGHDT, CDR2 YNNKEL (reference sequence). J lost 7 bases, V lost 4 bases, and 3 bases had no gene match. The CDR3 DNA follows: TGTGCCAGCAGCCTGAACAGGGGTGAAAAACTGTTTTTT. Protein product: CASSLNRGEKLFF.

The chain carries TRBV11-1 and TRBJ1-1; TRBD1 is a possible D gene (5 bases). The V and J ends lost 0 bases and 10 bases respectively, with 12 bases between them. Germline V gives CDR1 SGHAT, CDR2 FQDESV (reference sequence). The CDR3 is 13 residues long. The CDR3 sequence is CASSLAGRETAFF. As DNA, the CDR3 is TGTGCCAGCAGCTTAGCGGGCAGGGAAACAGCTTTCTTT.

The chain joins TRBV6-1 to TRBJ1-2; D not certain. The V end was cut by 0 bases, the J end by 4 bases, with 9 bases between. The CDR3 is made up of 14 amino acids. CDR1 and CDR2 (germline): MNHNS, SASEGT. The CDR3 DNA reads TGTGCCAGCAGTGAAGCTGGGCAGGTCTATGGCTACACCTTC. Amino acids: CASSEAGQVYGYTF.

The chain employs TRBV28 and TRBJ2-7; TRBD2 is a possible D gene (6 bases). The CDR3 has 15 residues. The germline V gene encodes CDR1 MDHEN and CDR2 SYDVKM. The germline V and J ends were trimmed by 6 bases and 3 bases, with 18 bases remaining between them. The CDR3 region has the DNA TGTGCCAGCAGCCCGGGACTGTCCAAGGTCTACGAGCAGTACTTC. Its protein is CASSPGLSKVYEQYF.

V is TRBV10-3 and J is TRBJ2-1; 12 bases are shared with TRBD2. The junction had 6 bases not matched to a gene; V was cut back by 0 bases and J by 9 bases. The germline CDR1 and CDR2 sequences are ENHRY and SYGVKD. CDR3 length: 16 residues. CDR3 coding DNA: TGTGCCATCAGTGAGTCTGCTAGCGGGGGGGCGGGTGAGCAGTTCTTC. It specifies CAISESASGGAGEQFF.

The chain uses TRBV30 and TRBJ1-2, with 9 bases identical to TRBD1. Germline CDR1 and CDR2: GTSNPN and SVGIG (reference sequence). V shed 6 bases and J 8 bases; nucleotides not matched to a gene: 10. The CDR3 loop spans 13 amino acids. CDR3 loop: CACSDRGNRGYTF. CDR3 DNA: TGTGCCTGCTCGGACAGGGGAAATCGCGGCTACACCTTC.

This clone was seen repeatedly, ten times or more. The rearrangement joins TRBV6-5 to TRBJ1-4; perhaps TRBD1 as D (5 bases). Germline V gene sequence: CDR1 MNHEY, CDR2 SVGAGI. Trimming removed 7 bases at V and 8 bases at J, with 20 bases between. The CDR3 extends over 15 amino acids. In DNA, the CDR3 is TGTGCCAGCATTGTCCGCTCGGGGGTTGGGGAAAAACTGTTTTTT. Residues: CASIVRSGVGEKLFF.

This clone showed up just a few times. V is TRBV5-5 and J is TRBJ1-1; D ambiguous. Trimming left V 4 bases short and J 0 bases short, with 10 bases between. The CDR3 consists of 14 residues. From germline, CDR1 is SGHKS and CDR2 YYEKEE (reference sequence). The CDR3 nucleotides are TGTGCCAGCAGCCGCGGGGTAATGAACACTGAAGCTTTCTTT. Its protein is CASSRGVMNTEAFF.

The CDR3 is CSVEERGRTF. The CDR3 DNA reads TGCAGCGTTGAAGAGCGGGGAAGGACCTTC. The chain recombines TRBV29-1 with TRBJ1-2; D call uncertain. The V gene's germline CDR1 is SQVTM and CDR2 ANQGSEA. Trimming pared 0 bases from V and 14 bases from J, leaving 10 bases between. The CDR3 is 10 amino acids.

This clone appeared once. The rearrangement joins TRBV6-6 to TRBJ1-2; TRBD1 is a possible D gene (5 bases). The germline gives CDR1 MNHNY, CDR2 SVGAGI (reference sequence). CDR3 length: 14 residues. Trimming removed 0 bases from V and 7 bases from J, with 12 bases in between. CDR3 in amino acids: CASSYSGGNGGYTF. The CDR3 DNA follows: TGTGCCAGCAGTTACTCGGGGGGTAACGGTGGCTACACCTTC.

This sequence joins TRBV2 and TRBJ2-7, with a weak D call TRBD2 (7 bases). This CDR3 spans 16 amino acids. Germline lookup yields CDR1 SNHLY and CDR2 FYNNEI. V lost 5 bases, J lost 0 bases, and 17 bases lay in between. For the CDR3, the DNA is TGTGCCAGCAGTCTCTGGGGGGGCCACGACTCCTACGAGCAGTACTTC. It translates to CASSLWGGHDSYEQYF.

This chain uses TRBV2 with TRBJ2-7, with a possible D match to TRBD2 (6 bases). Germline V CDR1 and CDR2: SNHLY, FYNNEI. This CDR3 contains 14 residues. With 6 bases removed from V and 0 bases from J, the gap between germline ends came to 12 bases. CDR3 coding DNA: TGTGCCAGCAGGCGGGGCCTTAGCTCCTACGAGCAGTACTTC. Protein: CASRRGLSSYEQYF.

The chain links TRBV11-2 to TRBJ2-7, with no clear D. Trimming removed 5 bases at V and 4 bases at J, with 9 bases between. The length of the CDR3 is 12 residues. Germline V lookup: CDR1 SGHAT, CDR2 FQNNGV. Here the CDR3 DNA reads TGTGCCAGCAGCGTCGTAATATACGAGCAGTACTTC. Protein: CASSVVIYEQYF.

This chain uses TRBV5-1 with TRBJ1-2; 10 nucleotides line up with TRBD1. After removal of 4 bases from V and 4 bases from J, the junction contained 13 bases not matched to a gene. The CDR3 is made up of 17 amino acids. The germline gives CDR1 SGHRS, CDR2 YFSETQ. The CDR3 DNA reads TGCGCCAGCAGCCCCGGGACAGGGGACATCTTCTCCTATGGCTACACCTTC. It codes for CASSPGTGDIFSYGYTF. The full variable domain, its missing parts supplied by reference TRBV5-1 and TRBJ1-2, is KAGVTQTPRYLIKTRGQQVTLSCSPISGHRSVSWYQQTPGQGLQFLFEYFSETQRNKGNFPGRFSGRQFSNSRSEMNVSTLELGDSALYLCASSPGTGDIFSYGYTFGSGTRLTVV.

The CDR3 protein is CASSRDRVNGYTF. For the CDR3, the DNA is TGTGCCAGCAGCCGGGACAGGGTGAATGGCTACACCTTC. The chain joins TRBV9 to TRBJ1-2; 9 bases agree with TRBD1. Germline V lookup: CDR1 SGDLS, CDR2 YYNGEE. The CDR3 totals 13 residues. After removal of 4 bases from V and 6 bases from J, the junction contained 4 bases not matched to a gene.

The chain couples TRBV27 to TRBJ1-1, with a weak D call TRBD1 (5 bases). Germline V gene data show CDR1 as MNHEY and CDR2 as SMNVEV (reference sequence). V lost 7 bases and J lost 6, with 18 bases in between. This CDR3 contains 14 residues. The CDR3 DNA reads TGTGCCAGCACGAGGGGAGGGGTGGGTGCTGAAGCTTTCTTT. It yields the protein CASTRGGVGAEAFF.

The V call is TRBV5-6, the J call TRBJ1-4, with 9 bases identical to TRBD1. The germline V gene has CDR1 SGHDT and CDR2 YYEEEE. With 2 bases clipped from V and 6 bases from J, the junction kept 2 bases outside the gene matches. This CDR3 has 14 amino acids. DNA for the CDR3: TGTGCCAGCAGCTTTCGGACAGGGGATGAAAAACTGTTTTTT. Its translation is CASSFRTGDEKLFF.

The V gene is TRBV3-1 (or the pseudogene TRBV3-2), the J gene TRBJ2-3; 9 bases align to TRBD2. J was trimmed by 6 bases and V by 0 bases; bases with no gene match: 13. This CDR3 region has 18 residues. In germline, CDR1 is LGHDT, CDR2 YNNKEL (reference sequence). CDR3 bases: TGTGCCAGCAGCCAAGATCTAGGCGGGGGGGCCCTACGGGATACGCAGTATTTT. It encodes CASSQDLGGGALRDTQYF.

Many counts were recorded for this clone. The rearrangement links TRBV10-3 to TRBJ2-7; 7 positions agree with TRBD1. Germline CDR1 ENHRY, CDR2 SYGVKD. The CDR3 loop spans 13 amino acids. V lost 11 bases, J lost 3 bases, and 10 bases stayed unmatched. Here the CDR3 reads CAPYTGAGYEQYF. In nucleotides, the CDR3 is TGTGCCCCCTACACAGGGGCGGGCTACGAGCAGTACTTC.

This clone was detected once. The J gene is TRBJ1-3, the V gene TRBV9; possible D gene TRBD1, 5 bases. The CDR3 runs to 14 residues. V lost 0 bases and J 6 bases, leaving 10 bases between the germline ends. Germline-derived CDR1 and CDR2 are SGDLS and YYNGEE. The CDR3 DNA reads as TGTGCCAGCAGCGTAGGCAGGGCCGCAAACACCATATATTTT. This encodes CASSVGRAANTIYF. Together with reference TRBV9 and TRBJ1-3, the CDR3 gives the full variable domain: DSGVTQTPKHLITATGQRVTLRCSPRSGDLSVYWYQQSLDQGLQFLIQYYNGEERAKGNILERFSAQQFPDLHSELNLSSLELGDSALYFCASSVGRAANTIYFGEGSWLTVV.

J is TRBJ1-4 and V is TRBV5-1; tentative D call: TRBD1 (5 bases). CDR3 length equals 18 residues. V lost 3 bases to trimming and J lost 0 bases, with 18 bases between them. Germline V gene data show CDR1 as SGHRS and CDR2 as YFSETQ. CDR3 region: CASSSDFRDSATNEKLFF. In nucleotides, the CDR3 is TGCGCCAGCAGCTCGGACTTCAGGGACTCGGCAACTAATGAAAAACTGTTTTTT.

CDR3 sequence: CASRPDRGRNTIYF. DNA for the CDR3: TGTGCCAGCAGACCAGACAGGGGTCGAAACACCATATATTTT. This chain connects TRBV6-5 to TRBJ1-3, with 8 nucleotides matching TRBD1. V was clipped by 6 bases and J by 5 bases; unmatched bases: 6. Looked up from germline, CDR1 is MNHEY and CDR2 is SVGAGI. CDR3 length: 14 residues.

The gene calls are TRBV7-9 and TRBJ1-2; D might be TRBD1 (5 bases). The V gene lost 1 base and the J gene lost 8 bases, with 8 bases spanning the gap. The CDR3 has 12 residues. Per the germline V gene, CDR1 is SEHNR and CDR2 is FQNEAQ (reference sequence). CDR3 nucleotide sequence: TGTGCCAGCAGCTTAGAGGCAGGGGGCTACACCTTC. This gives the protein CASSLEAGGYTF.

This clone was observed a few times. This chain links TRBV5-1 with TRBJ1-6; TRBD1 matches at 8 bases. CDR1 SGHRS and CDR2 YFSETQ come from the germline V gene. The V segment lost 5 bases and the J segment 6 bases; nucleotides outside the gene matches: 10. The CDR3 has 16 residues. The CDR3 here is CASSLYRGAGNSPLHF. The CDR3 DNA reads as TGCGCCAGCAGTCTCTACAGGGGGGCAGGTAATTCACCCCTCCACTTT.

The chain combines TRBV28 with TRBJ1-1, with D maybe TRBD1 (5 bases). Trimming stripped 5 bases from V and 1 base from J, with 11 bases between. The CDR3 runs 14 residues. Germline V gives CDR1 MDHEN, CDR2 SYDVKM. The CDR3 loop is CASSIYQGNTEAFF. In nucleotides, the CDR3 is TGTGCCAGCAGTATCTATCAGGGGAACACTGAAGCTTTCTTT.

The chain combines TRBV6-5 with TRBJ1-5, with 8 bases that match TRBD1. The germline CDR1 and CDR2 sequences are MNHEY and SVGAGI. CDR3 size: 13 residues. The V and J ends lost 6 bases and 6 bases, in that order; junction bases with no gene match: 4. The CDR3 protein is CASRGQGRQPQHF. CDR3 coding DNA: TGTGCCAGCAGAGGACAGGGCCGTCAGCCCCAGCATTTT.